The 14 T cell receptor beta chains reported below all come from one sample, sequenced in a study of blood T cells in healthy people across ages. Sample-barcoded 5' priming and a J-beta primer mix drove a second PCR of roughly 7 to 11 cycles. A single record per CDR3 protein comes from TCRdb applying MiXCR to the 5' RACE reads. Of approximately 810,000 distinct CDR3 sequences in the sample, around 26% were seen once. Sequencing was done on a sample of blood. The receptors here all came from a woman of 80 years or more in good health.

The chain employs TRBV20-1 and TRBJ2-1; 13 nucleotides align to TRBD2. Germline-derived CDR1 and CDR2 are DFQATT and SNEGSKA (reference sequence). With 6 bases clipped from V and 10 bases from J, the junction kept 12 bases outside the gene matches. This CDR3 comprises 15 residues. For the CDR3, the DNA is TGCAGTGCCACACCTACTAGCGGGGGGGGCGGGGAGCAGTTCTTC. It yields the protein CSATPTSGGGGEQFF.

There are a few counts of this clonotype. A much larger clone differs by one base, so this may be a read error. This chain links TRBV5-1 with TRBJ2-3, with TRBD1 matching 7 bases. CDR3 size: 13 residues. Looked up from germline, CDR1 is SGHRS and CDR2 is YFSETQ. Trimming took 6 bases from V and 6 from J; bases not matched to a gene: 7. The CDR3 reads CASNNRGEDTQYF. CDR3 in DNA: TGCGCCAGCAACAACAGGGGCGAGGATACGCAGTATTTT. The complete variable domain, with remaining parts taken from reference TRBV5-1 and TRBJ2-3, reads KAGVTQTPRYLIKTRGQQVTLSCSPISGHRSVSWYQQTPGQGLQFLFEYFSETQRNKGNFPGRFSGRQFSNSRSEMNVSTLELGDSALYLCASNNRGEDTQYFGPGTRLTVL.

This clonotype came up a few times. One end of the junction is discordant with germline, which a read error may explain. The chain uses TRBV20-1 and TRBJ1-2; TRBD1 matches at 8 bases. This CDR3 is 14 amino acids long. Germline V gene data show CDR1 as DFQATT and CDR2 as SNEGSKA (reference sequence). The CDR3 bases are TGCAGTGCTAGATCATCGACAGGGGCCTATGACTACACCTTC. Protein sequence: CSARSSTGAYDYTF.

This clonotype was observed at least ten times. This chain connects TRBV7-2 to TRBJ2-7; 9 bases fit TRBD1. The CDR3 has 14 amino acids. V lost 5 bases, J lost 2 bases, and 4 bases stayed unmatched. Germline lookup yields CDR1 SGHTA and CDR2 FQGNSA. In nucleotides, the CDR3 is TGTGCCAGCAGCACTGGACAGGGGCCCTACGAGCAGTACTTC. Protein: CASSTGQGPYEQYF.

This clonotype has at least ten counts. J is TRBJ2-1 and V is TRBV27, with D perhaps matching TRBD1 (6 bases). The CDR3 consists of 16 residues. V lost 5 bases to trimming and J lost 5 bases, with 19 bases between them. Germline values: CDR1 MNHEY, CDR2 SMNVEV (reference sequence). CDR3 region: CASSTSSGQVHNEQFF. In nucleotides, the CDR3 is TGTGCCAGCAGTACGTCATCGGGACAAGTACACAATGAGCAGTTCTTC.

With respect to this clonotype: This may be a read error: a much more frequent sequence differs by one nucleotide. The V and J genes are TRBV29-1 and TRBJ1-2; perhaps TRBD1 as D (5 bases). Germline V gene lookup returns CDR1 SQVTM and CDR2 ANQGSEA. This CDR3 region has 13 residues. Trimming left V 2 bases short and J 12 bases short, with 19 bases between. The CDR3 spells CSVEWGSLSGHTF. The DNA for the CDR3 is TGCAGCGTTGAATGGGGGTCACTCTCAGGCCACACCTTC.

The rearrangement links TRBV12-3 or TRBV12-4 to TRBJ2-3; TRBD2 aligns across 7 bases. V was pared by 6 bases and J by 4 bases, with 13 bases of the junction left unmatched. The CDR3 totals 16 residues. In DNA, the CDR3 is TGTGCCAGCAGCCCTTCTAGCGGAATGGGCGCAGATACGCAGTATTTT. Translated: CASSPSSGMGADTQYF.

The gene calls are TRBV5-1 and TRBJ1-2; D uncertain. The germline V and J ends were trimmed by 6 bases and 0 bases, with 9 bases remaining between them. Germline CDR1 reads SGHRS; CDR2 reads YFSETQ. The CDR3 extends over 13 amino acids. The CDR3 loop reads CASTSGANYGYTF. The CDR3 coding sequence is TGCGCCAGCACGTCTGGAGCTAACTATGGCTACACCTTC.

This rearrangement joins TRBV7-9 to TRBJ2-1; tentative D call: TRBD2 (5 bases). This CDR3 is 14 amino acids long. The germline V gene encodes CDR1 SEHNR and CDR2 FQNEAQ (reference sequence). V lost 5 bases and J 10 bases, leaving 18 bases between the germline ends. The CDR3 here is CASSPPEGRLEQFF. The CDR3 DNA is TGTGCCAGCAGCCCACCCGAAGGGAGACTAGAGCAGTTCTTC.

About this clonotype: Being one base from a much bigger clone, this may be a read error. The chain has TRBV13 and TRBJ2-3; no firm D call. Germline V gene lookup returns CDR1 PRHDT and CDR2 FYEKMQ (reference sequence). The CDR3 contains 15 residues. Here the CDR3 reads CANSSSRGVTDTQYF. The CDR3 DNA is TGTGCCAACAGCTCCTCGCGAGGAGTCACAGATACGCAGTATTTT.

The chain recombines TRBV6-1 with TRBJ2-3; D may be TRBD2 (5 bases). Germline V CDR1 and CDR2: MNHNS, SASEGT. The CDR3 loop spans 10 amino acids. Trimming removed 1 base at V and 14 bases at J, with 7 bases between. The chain's CDR3 is CASSEVGVYF. The CDR3 coding sequence is TGTGCCAGCAGTGAAGTCGGGGTGTATTTT.

On this clonotype: A much more abundant neighbour one base away suggests this may be a read error. The gene calls are TRBV6-2 or TRBV6-3 and TRBJ1-2; D call uncertain. The CDR3 is 13 residues long. CDR1 and CDR2 from the germline V gene are MNHEY and SVGEGT. This CDR3 is CVSSYSSDYGYTF. CDR3 nucleotides: TGTGTCAGCAGTTACTCCTCGGACTATGGCTACACCTTC.

This clonotype was observed many times. The chain employs TRBV7-2 and TRBJ2-5; 12 positions agree with TRBD2. The CDR3 runs 15 residues. The germline V gene encodes CDR1 SGHTA and CDR2 FQGNSA. The V segment lost 5 bases and the J segment 5 bases; nucleotides outside the gene matches: 6. The CDR3 spells CASSTLAGGFETQYF. The CDR3 coding sequence is TGTGCCAGCAGCACACTAGCGGGGGGATTTGAGACCCAGTACTTC.

This clonotype has only a few counts. The V call is TRBV6-5, the J call TRBJ2-1, with D hard to call. The CDR3 is made up of 13 amino acids. The V and J ends lost 5 bases and 8 bases respectively, with 13 bases between them. Germline CDR1 is MNHEY and CDR2 is SVGAGI. Here the CDR3 reads CASSPSGPHEQFF. In DNA, the CDR3 is TGTGCCAGCAGTCCCTCTGGCCCCCATGAGCAGTTCTTC.